Each of the 21 T cell receptor beta chains below was sequenced from the same sample in a study of blood T cell repertoires in COVID-19. Only in-frame clones appear in the TCRdb table, and some are missing; sequencing was by immunoSEQ multiplex PCR. Of about 280,000 clones in the sample, roughly 88% were seen once. Sequences were obtained from peripheral blood. The source is a young man with active or convalescent COVID-19.

This rearrangement joins TRBV15 to TRBJ2-1; D is perhaps TRBD2 (5 bases). The germline V gene encodes CDR1 LNHNV and CDR2 YYDKDF (reference sequence). V lost 2 bases to trimming and J lost 0 bases, with 14 bases between them. CDR3 length equals 17 residues. For the CDR3, the DNA is TGTGCCACCAGCAGATCTCAGGAGGCCAGCTCCTACAATGAGCAGTTCTTC. Its protein product is CATSRSQEASSYNEQFF.

A single count supports this clone. The chain joins TRBV9 to TRBJ2-5; tentatively, D is TRBD1 (5 bases). The CDR3 totals 15 residues. V was cut by 0 bases and J by 0 bases, with 9 bases left in between. The germline gives CDR1 SGDLS, CDR2 YYNGEE. CDR3 sequence: CASSVDPGNQETQYF. The CDR3 DNA reads as TGTGCCAGCAGCGTAGACCCAGGGAACCAAGAGACCCAGTACTTC.

The rearrangement joins TRBV10-3 to TRBJ1-1, with 12 bases matching TRBD1. The CDR3 is made up of 16 amino acids. The ends lost 9 bases at V and 1 base at J; junction bases unmatched: 9. Per the germline V gene, CDR1 is ENHRY and CDR2 is SYGVKD. The CDR3 DNA sequence: TGTGCCATACTTGGGGACAGGGGGCGATGGAACACTGAAGCTTTCTTT. It specifies CAILGDRGRWNTEAFF.

The chain couples TRBV27 to TRBJ1-2; 10 bases are shared with TRBD1. The CDR3 sequence is 13 residues long. The V gene end was trimmed by 7 bases and the J gene end by 5 bases; junction bases not matched to a gene: 4. Germline CDR1 reads MNHEY; CDR2 reads SMNVEV (reference sequence). CDR3: CASKSGQGYGYTF. CDR3 DNA sequence: TGTGCCAGCAAATCGGGACAGGGGTATGGCTACACCTTC.

The chain links TRBV7-8 to TRBJ1-6, with 9 bases matching TRBD1. Germline loops: CDR1 SGHVS, CDR2 FQNEAQ. Trimming cost V 3 bases and J 9 bases; bases outside gene matches: 6. The CDR3 is made up of 15 amino acids. The CDR3 loop is CASSFRGQGSSPLHF. In nucleotides, the CDR3 is TGTGCCAGCAGCTTCCGGGGACAGGGATCTTCACCCCTCCACTTT.

J is TRBJ1-5 and V is TRBV18; maybe TRBD1 (6 bases). The CDR3 spans 15 residues. CDR1 is KGHSH and CDR2 is LQKENI in the germline V gene. V dropped 2 bases and J dropped 4 bases, with 12 bases sitting between them. In nucleotides, the CDR3 is TGTGCCAGCTCACCAGCGGCAGGGGAAAATCAGCCCCAGCATTTT. Its protein product is CASSPAAGENQPQHF.

As DNA, the CDR3 is TGTGCCAGCACCCTGGACAGGGGGCGGGATGGCTACACCTTC. Amino acid sequence: CASTLDRGRDGYTF. This chain uses TRBV6-5 with TRBJ1-2, with 11 bases matching TRBD1. Looked up from germline, CDR1 is MNHEY and CDR2 is SVGAGI. J gave up 6 bases and V 7 bases, and 7 bases lay outside the gene matches. This CDR3 spans 14 amino acids.

The V call is TRBV6-5, the J call TRBJ1-1, with D perhaps matching TRBD1 (6 bases). V lost 7 bases, J lost 1 base, and 13 bases lay in between. Germline V lookup: CDR1 MNHEY, CDR2 SVGAGI. This CDR3 has 14 amino acids. CDR3 nucleotide sequence: TGTGCCAGCATCCCGGGGGGACAGAACACTGAAGCTTTCTTT. Residues: CASIPGGQNTEAFF.

The chain recombines TRBV2 with TRBJ1-1; possible D gene TRBD1, 5 bases. The V end lost 0 bases, the J end lost 5 bases, and 10 bases lay between the germline ends. Germline V gene lookup returns CDR1 SNHLY and CDR2 FYNNEI. There are 14 residues in the CDR3. CDR3: CASSEAVRGTEAFF. The CDR3, as DNA: TGTGCCAGCAGTGAAGCCGTGCGGGGGACTGAAGCTTTCTTT.

J is TRBJ2-5 and V is TRBV12-5, with 7 positions matching TRBD1. The ends lost 6 bases at V and 5 bases at J; junction bases unmatched: 9. The germline V gene encodes CDR1 LGHNT and CDR2 FRNRAP. The CDR3 runs 14 residues. The DNA for the CDR3 is TGTGCTAGTGGCCCTCCAGGGGGTACGGAGACCCAGTACTTC. It codes for CASGPPGGTETQYF.

V usage is TRBV7-9 and J usage is TRBJ2-5; D remains unclear. This CDR3 has 14 residues. Germline CDR1 reads SEHNR; CDR2 reads FQNEAQ (reference sequence). V was cut by 5 bases and J by 5 bases, with 15 bases left in between. CDR3 region: CASSPPGESETQYF. The DNA of the CDR3 is TGTGCCAGCAGCCCTCCCGGTGAATCGGAGACCCAGTACTTC.

The J gene is TRBJ1-5, the V gene TRBV27, with D tentatively TRBD1 (6 bases). Germline assignment: CDR1 MNHEY and CDR2 SMNVEV (reference sequence). V dropped 6 bases and J dropped 2 bases, with 11 bases sitting between them. This CDR3 has 14 residues. CDR3 sequence reads: CASRISGGNQPQHF. CDR3 nucleotides: TGTGCCAGCAGGATTTCAGGGGGCAATCAGCCCCAGCATTTT.

CDR3 DNA sequence: TGTGCCAGTCTAGTCGGACAGGACAATCAGCCCCAGCATTTT. Its translation is CASLVGQDNQPQHF. The chain combines TRBV6-6 with TRBJ1-5, with 7 bases fitting TRBD1. V trimming: 9 bases; J trimming: 3 bases; junction bases outside the gene matches: 8. Germline values: CDR1 MNHNY, CDR2 SVGAGI (reference sequence). The CDR3 has 14 residues.

The chain combines TRBV7-6 with TRBJ1-2; a possible D gene is TRBD1 (6 bases). The CDR3 is made up of 13 amino acids. The germline V gene encodes CDR1 SGHVS and CDR2 FNYEAQ. Between the trimmed V and J ends, which lost 5 bases and 2 bases, there was a span of 9 bases. For the CDR3, the DNA is TGTGCCAGCAGCCGACAGGTGAACTATGGCTACACCTTC. Translated, it gives CASSRQVNYGYTF.

The chain recombines TRBV4-3 with TRBJ1-2, with 11 positions matching TRBD1. This CDR3 comprises 18 residues. V trimming: 0 bases; J trimming: 7 bases; junction bases outside the gene matches: 13. CDR1 is LGHNA and CDR2 is YSLEER in the germline V gene. CDR3 loop: CASSQDDGEGQGASGYTF. CDR3 in DNA: TGCGCCAGCAGCCAAGATGACGGGGAAGGACAGGGGGCTTCTGGCTACACCTTC.

This clone was found once. V and J are TRBV5-1 and TRBJ1-1; 7 bases fit TRBD1. The CDR3 loop spans 18 amino acids. With V trimmed by 0 bases and J by 0 bases, 11 bases remained unmatched. Germline CDR1 and CDR2: SGHRS and YFSETQ. CDR3 sequence: CASSLEGGRRGLNTEAFF. The CDR3 coding sequence is TGCGCCAGCAGCTTGGAAGGGGGCCGCAGGGGATTGAACACTGAAGCTTTCTTT.

Turning to this clone: Different DNA sequences within this sample yield the same CDR3. The chain has TRBV2 and TRBJ2-5; the match to TRBD2 covers 12 bases. The CDR3 consists of 14 residues. In germline, CDR1 is SNHLY, CDR2 FYNNEI. Trimming took 6 bases from V and 2 from J; bases not matched to a gene: 1. For the CDR3, the DNA is TGTGCCAGCAGACTAGCGGGGGGACAAGAGACCCAGTACTTC. As protein: CASRLAGGQETQYF.

V and J are TRBV5-1 and TRBJ1-1; TRBD1 matches 8 bases. Germline CDR1 is SGHRS and CDR2 is YFSETQ. J lost 0 bases, V lost 5 bases, and 9 bases had no gene match. The CDR3 totals 16 residues. CDR3 residues: CASRPDPGGVNTEAFF. The CDR3 nucleotides read TGCGCCAGCAGACCTGACCCAGGGGGCGTGAACACTGAAGCTTTCTTT.

The CDR3 sequence: CASSPQSEAFF. Here the CDR3 DNA reads TGTGCCAGCAGTCCTCAGTCTGAAGCTTTCTTT. The rearrangement links TRBV12-3 or TRBV12-4 to TRBJ1-1; unclear D gene. CDR3 size: 11 residues. The ends were cut back, 5 bases at V and 6 bases at J, with 7 bases in the middle.

The chain joins TRBV7-9 to TRBJ2-3, with 7 nucleotides matching TRBD1. Trimming took 1 base from V and 6 from J; bases not matched to a gene: 13. CDR1 and CDR2 (germline): SEHNR, FQNEAQ (reference sequence). The CDR3 runs to 17 residues. CDR3 region: CASSLEVGTDLPDTQYF. In nucleotides, the CDR3 is TGTGCCAGCAGCTTAGAGGTGGGGACAGACCTCCCCGATACGCAGTATTTT.

The chain employs TRBV29-1 and TRBJ2-7; TRBD2 matches 14 bases. Germline CDR1 SQVTM, CDR2 ANQGSEA. This CDR3 contains 14 residues. The V segment lost 6 bases and the J segment 3 bases; nucleotides outside the gene matches: 4. CDR3 nucleotides: TGCAGCGTCGGGGGACTAGCGGGGGACTACGAGCAGTACTTC. Translating it yields CSVGGLAGDYEQYF.